This is a list of T cell receptor beta chains from one sample in a study of blood T cells in healthy people across ages. TCRdb redid the calling of the 5' RACE reads with MiXCR, one entry per CDR3 protein. This repertoire shows over 1.5 million distinct CDR3 sequences, about 49% found once; its top ten account for roughly 2.1%. The source material was blood. The receptor set was obtained from a middle-aged woman in good health. Both conserved end residues are part of each CDR3.

j_call | v_call | cdr3_aa
TRBJ2-5 | TRBV6-1 | CASSEVMTGPGETQYF
TRBJ2-7 | TRBV29-1 | CSAGLGASRSEQYF
TRBJ1-4 | TRBV2 | CASRIGVRRANEKLFF
TRBJ1-1 | TRBV5-1 | CASRDNRMNTEAFF
TRBJ1-2 | TRBV20-1 | CSARDPGGRDGYTF
TRBJ2-7 | TRBV2 | CASSEGTLSSYEQYF
TRBJ2-1 | TRBV6-2/TRBV6-3 | CAGSGTSGYNERFF
TRBJ1-2 | TRBV20-1 | CSAYPSGDGYTF
TRBJ2-1 | TRBV3-1 | CASSQGLAAPNEQFF
TRBJ2-7 | TRBV7-9 | CASSLITTEQYF
TRBJ2-1 | TRBV7-9 | CAIPGGTYNEQFF
TRBJ2-5 | TRBV13 | CASSSAERGPGETQYF
TRBJ2-5 | TRBV7-2 | CASSFSGVQTQYF
TRBJ1-1 | TRBV20-1 | CSAPERAYTEAFF
TRBJ2-1 | TRBV5-4 | CASSGGQGPSDEQFF
TRBJ2-1 | TRBV20-1 | CSAREVYEQFF
TRBJ2-7 | TRBV15 | CATGGSSSYEQYF
TRBJ2-5 | TRBV5-1 | CASSLAGLAANQETQYF
TRBJ2-3 | TRBV5-1 | CASSLGRGLAGLADTQYF
TRBJ2-1 | TRBV6-2/TRBV6-3 | CASLGNNEQFF
TRBJ2-1 | TRBV5-1 | CASSFRDTLNEQFF
NA | TRBV5-1 | CASSGGQGWYEQYF
TRBJ2-7 | TRBV4-2 | CASSQGYGGGERYEQYF
TRBJ2-7 | TRBV7-2 | CASSLATSGGLLYEQYF
TRBJ1-1 | TRBV20-1 | CSARALRGRNTEAFF
NA | TRBV5-1 | CASSLVLRGVETQYF
TRBJ1-2 | TRBV6-5 | CASSYSHGTTLASGYTF
TRBJ1-5 | TRBV10-3 | CAISEAGSNQPQHF
TRBJ1-5 | TRBV18 | CASSPSTAGRNQPQHF
TRBJ2-7 | TRBV5-6 | CASSFGRGTGTYEQYF
TRBJ2-3 | TRBV12-5 | CARGLSDTQYF
TRBJ1-2 | TRBV27 | CASRRFIGLDSDGYTF
TRBJ2-4 | TRBV20-1 | CSAEAPSGGTRTKNIQYF
TRBJ2-5 | TRBV2 | CASRGGTQYF
TRBJ2-7 | TRBV5-1 | CASSLELAGALSYEQYF
TRBJ1-6 | TRBV27 | CASSLSGGTNSPLHF
TRBJ2-5 | TRBV7-2 | CASSLAIGAVNETQYF
TRBJ2-1 | TRBV7-9 | CASSFGLAGGHYNEQFF
TRBJ2-7 | TRBV5-6 | CASSFGTDTYEQYF
TRBJ2-6 | TRBV4-3 | CASSSGTGTGANVLTF
TRBJ1-5 | TRBV20-1 | CSASALAVSNQPQHF
TRBJ1-6 | TRBV28 | CASSLVRDRSSYNSPLHF
TRBJ2-5 | TRBV7-2 | CASSPRGAPETQYF
TRBJ1-6 | TRBV12-3/TRBV12-4 | CASSPDRGYNSPLHF
TRBJ1-2 | TRBV14 | CASSQDRQGYTF
TRBJ2-1 | TRBV3-1 | CASSQDAPRGQFF
TRBJ2-7 | TRBV3-1 | CASSLTHVLSYEQYF
TRBJ1-5 | TRBV20-1 | CSAPRGRGQNQPQHF
TRBJ2-6 | TRBV27 | CASRVYSGANVLTF
TRBJ1-6 | TRBV6-5 | CASSYEGSYNSPLHF
TRBJ2-6 | TRBV12-3/TRBV12-4 | CASSLSPGRPPYFGANVLTF
NA | TRBV28 | CASGSDGTGKDEQYF
TRBJ2-1 | TRBV28 | CASSTTSGGDHEQFF
TRBJ2-1 | TRBV6-6 | CASSPIAGGRGEQFF
TRBJ2-7 | TRBV7-9 | CASSSKGQGRIEQYF
TRBJ2-1 | TRBV27 | CASSRGTIGQFF
TRBJ2-7 | TRBV10-1 | CASSEWDFYEQYF
TRBJ1-2 | TRBV6-5 | CATQNRAANYGYTF
TRBJ2-1 | TRBV12-3/TRBV12-4 | CASSRIHRDEQFF